A single sample is the source of the 32 T cell receptor beta chains below, sequenced in a study of blood T cell repertoires in COVID-19. The repertoire was sequenced with immunoSEQ multiplex PCR; TCRdb's copy has only in-frame clones and lacks some. Here the sample spans about 140,000 clones, about 85% being singletons. The sequenced sample was PBMCs or T cells enriched from blood (not recorded which). All receptors come from a woman aged 35 to 49 who had recovered from COVID-19.

The chain combines TRBV20-1 with TRBJ1-1, with D perhaps TRBD1 (5 bases). With 6 bases removed from V and 7 bases from J, the gap between germline ends came to 12 bases. Germline CDR1 is DFQATT and CDR2 is SNEGSKA (reference sequence). The CDR3 has 11 residues. CDR3 in amino acids: CSARPGGEAFF. CDR3 DNA: TGCAGTGCGCGACCCGGGGGTGAAGCTTTCTTT.

The rearrangement joins TRBV7-9 to TRBJ2-7, with 7 bases that match TRBD1. Germline V gives CDR1 SEHNR, CDR2 FQNEAQ (reference sequence). The CDR3 length is 14 residues. V lost 4 bases, J lost 2 bases, and 5 bases stayed unmatched. The chain's CDR3 is CASSSGTAAYEQYF. As DNA, the CDR3 is TGTGCCAGCAGCTCCGGGACAGCTGCCTACGAGCAGTACTTC.

This clone was observed once. The rearrangement links TRBV5-8 to TRBJ1-2, with 8 bases lining up with TRBD1. CDR3 size: 15 residues. The V gene end was trimmed by 2 bases and the J gene end by 0 bases; junction bases not matched to a gene: 3. The germline V gene encodes CDR1 SGHTS and CDR2 YDEGEE. In DNA, the CDR3 is TGTGCCAGCAGCTTTGGGACAGGAACTAACTATGGCTACACCTTC. Translated: CASSFGTGTNYGYTF.

This sequence joins TRBV7-9 and TRBJ1-5, with unresolved D. Germline values: CDR1 SEHNR, CDR2 FQNEAQ (reference sequence). The V gene lost 5 bases and the J gene lost 0 bases, with 8 bases spanning the gap. The CDR3 spans 14 residues. The CDR3 nucleotides are TGTGCCAGCAGCAGGGCGTATAGCAATCAGCCCCAGCATTTT. Encoded protein: CASSRAYSNQPQHF.

V usage is TRBV18 and J usage is TRBJ2-7, with D perhaps TRBD1 (6 bases). The ends were cut back, 3 bases at V and 1 base at J, with 7 bases in the middle. The germline V gene encodes CDR1 KGHSH and CDR2 LQKENI. CDR3 length equals 13 residues. CDR3 DNA: TGTGCCAGCTCACCCAGGGGTTCCTACGAGCAGTACTTC. This translates into CASSPRGSYEQYF.

The chain has TRBV5-1 and TRBJ2-1; no definite D call. The germline gives CDR1 SGHRS, CDR2 YFSETQ. The CDR3 is 15 amino acids. V lost 1 base and J lost 5, with 13 bases in between. The CDR3 protein is CASSLLRGSDNEQFF. The CDR3 region has the DNA TGCGCCAGCAGCTTGCTTCGCGGTTCAGACAATGAGCAGTTCTTC.

The DNA of the CDR3 is TGCGCCAGCAGCCTCCGACAGGGGCGCACCGGGGAGCTGTTTTTT. Amino acid sequence: CASSLRQGRTGELFF. This chain connects TRBV5-1 to TRBJ2-2; 8 bases are shared with TRBD1. V was pared by 4 bases and J by 4 bases, with 6 bases of the junction left unmatched. This CDR3 has 15 amino acids. Germline V lookup: CDR1 SGHRS, CDR2 YFSETQ.

The rearrangement uses TRBV6-5 and TRBJ1-2; D is unresolved. V lost 4 bases to trimming and J lost 7 bases, with 16 bases between them. This CDR3 is built from 14 residues. CDR1 and CDR2 (germline): MNHEY, SVGAGI. The DNA of the CDR3 is TGTGCCAGCAGTTTCCGCCCCTTATCCGGTGGCTACACCTTC. This gives the protein CASSFRPLSGGYTF.

Comments on this clone: One end of the junction varies from germline; a read error may be responsible. V is TRBV7-7 and J is TRBJ2-5; 9 bases line up with TRBD2. Looked up from germline, CDR1 is SSHAT and CDR2 is FNYEAQ (reference sequence). The CDR3 loop spans 14 amino acids. The CDR3 DNA follows: TGTGCTAGCAGCCTGGGGAAAGCGGGGGGTACCCAGTACTTC. It encodes CASSLGKAGGTQYF.

This chain links TRBV29-1 with TRBJ2-6; 7 nucleotides line up with TRBD1. With V trimmed by 1 base and J by 0 bases, 6 bases remained unmatched. Germline V CDR1 and CDR2: SQVTM, ANQGSEA. This CDR3 is built from 17 residues. CDR3 sequence reads: CSVEVGTVISGANVLTF. As DNA, the CDR3 is TGCAGCGTTGAAGTCGGGACAGTGATCTCTGGGGCCAACGTCCTGACTTTC.

The chain couples TRBV9 to TRBJ2-1, with TRBD2 as a possible D gene (6 bases). Germline values: CDR1 SGDLS, CDR2 YYNGEE. The CDR3 loop spans 12 amino acids. Trimming shortened V by 5 bases and J by 6 bases, and 9 bases separated the two germline ends. CDR3 residues: CASRSGGNEQFF. The DNA of the CDR3 is TGTGCCAGCAGGTCCGGGGGCAATGAGCAGTTCTTC.

V and J are TRBV4-1 and TRBJ1-2, with 9 positions matching TRBD1. The V gene end was trimmed by 2 bases and the J gene end by 6 bases; junction bases not matched to a gene: 10. The germline gives CDR1 MGHRA, CDR2 YSYEKL. The length of the CDR3 is 16 residues. The CDR3 DNA reads as TGCGCCAGCAGCCAACCCGGGACAGGGTGGCGGGATGGCTACACCTTC. Translated, it gives CASSQPGTGWRDGYTF.

V is TRBV5-4 and J is TRBJ1-1; 7 nucleotides line up with TRBD1. After removal of 4 bases from V and 1 base from J, the junction contained 16 bases not matched to a gene. The germline V gene has CDR1 SGHNT and CDR2 YYREEE (reference sequence). The CDR3 consists of 18 residues. CDR3 amino acids: CASSLALLSGGKNTEAFF. CDR3 sequence (DNA): TGTGCCAGCAGCCTAGCACTACTCTCAGGGGGTAAGAACACTGAAGCTTTCTTT.

This chain connects TRBV20-1 to TRBJ1-3; 7 bases match TRBD1. This CDR3 spans 18 amino acids. Trimming cost V 3 bases and J 3 bases; bases outside gene matches: 17. Per the germline V gene, CDR1 is DFQATT and CDR2 is SNEGSKA (reference sequence). The CDR3 sequence is CSASLRATGLLGGNTIYF. The DNA for the CDR3 is TGCAGTGCTAGTTTAAGGGCGACAGGGTTATTAGGTGGAAACACCATATATTTT.

The chain recombines TRBV11-1 with TRBJ1-1; 7 bases agree with TRBD1. The CDR3 covers 14 residues. Germline values: CDR1 SGHAT, CDR2 FQDESV (reference sequence). With 1 base clipped from V and 4 bases from J, the junction kept 3 bases outside the gene matches. The CDR3 DNA is TGTGCCAGCAGCTTAGACCCAGGGGGCACTGAAGCTTTCTTT. Translated: CASSLDPGGTEAFF.

The chain recombines TRBV12-3 or TRBV12-4 with TRBJ1-2, with D tentatively TRBD1 (6 bases). The CDR3 runs 13 residues. V shed 3 bases and J shed 3 bases, with 8 bases lying between them. CDR3 sequence reads: CASSFTGYYGYTF. CDR3 DNA: TGTGCCAGCAGTTTCACAGGGTACTATGGCTACACCTTC.

The chain joins TRBV5-1 to TRBJ2-5, with 7 bases matching TRBD2. The CDR3 totals 14 residues. CDR1 is SGHRS and CDR2 is YFSETQ in the germline V gene. The junction had 5 bases not matched to a gene; V was cut back by 4 bases and J by 2 bases. The CDR3 sequence is CASSLPGGQETQYF. In DNA form, the CDR3 reads TGCGCCAGCAGCCTCCCCGGGGGGCAAGAGACCCAGTACTTC.

The table lists this clone with a count of one. The chain joins TRBV9 to TRBJ2-2; unclear D gene. V lost 0 bases and J lost 7, with 4 bases in between. From germline, CDR1 is SGDLS and CDR2 YYNGEE. CDR3 length: 12 amino acids. Here the CDR3 reads CASSVVYGELFF. CDR3 nucleotide sequence: TGTGCCAGCAGCGTAGTATACGGGGAGCTGTTTTTT. The variable domain in full, completed from reference TRBV9 and TRBJ2-2, reads DSGVTQTPKHLITATGQRVTLRCSPRSGDLSVYWYQQSLDQGLQFLIQYYNGEERAKGNILERFSAQQFPDLHSELNLSSLELGDSALYFCASSVVYGELFFGEGSRLTVL.

V gene TRBV19 combines with J gene TRBJ1-1, with TRBD1 identical over 8 bases. The CDR3 is made up of 13 amino acids. Looked up from germline, CDR1 is LNHDA and CDR2 is SQIVND (reference sequence). The junction had 9 bases not matched to a gene; V was cut back by 5 bases and J by 10 bases. CDR3 sequence (DNA): TGTGCCAGTAGTCCCCGACAGGGGCGCGGAGCTTTCTTT. It yields the protein CASSPRQGRGAFF.

This chain uses TRBV5-1 with TRBJ2-5; 14 positions agree with TRBD2. CDR1 and CDR2 from the germline V gene are SGHRS and YFSETQ. The CDR3 sequence is 17 residues long. With 3 bases clipped from V and 5 bases from J, the junction kept 9 bases outside the gene matches. The CDR3 bases are TGCGCCAGCAGCTCGGGACTAGCGGGGGCCGGAGAGGAGACCCAGTACTTC. This sequence encodes CASSSGLAGAGEETQYF. The full variable domain, completed using reference TRBV5-1 and TRBJ2-5, is KAGVTQTPRYLIKTRGQQVTLSCSPISGHRSVSWYQQTPGQGLQFLFEYFSETQRNKGNFPGRFSGRQFSNSRSEMNVSTLELGDSALYLCASSSGLAGAGEETQYFGPGTRLLVL.

The rearrangement joins TRBV11-3 to TRBJ2-3; 11 bases agree with TRBD2. V gave up 6 bases and J gave up 4 bases; unmatched junction bases: 3. Looked up from germline, CDR1 is SGHNT and CDR2 is YENEEA. The CDR3 consists of 14 residues. The CDR3 loop reads CASSSGRAADTQYF. The CDR3 DNA follows: TGTGCCAGCAGTAGCGGGAGGGCGGCAGATACGCAGTATTTT.

The chain joins TRBV7-6 to TRBJ1-2; TRBD1 aligns across 9 bases. CDR1 SGHVS and CDR2 FNYEAQ come from the germline V gene. The junction had 11 bases not matched to a gene; V was cut back by 5 bases and J by 7 bases. The CDR3 extends over 15 amino acids. The CDR3 loop is CASSQTGQGSGGYTF. The CDR3 DNA follows: TGTGCCAGCAGCCAAACGGGACAGGGTTCGGGTGGCTACACCTTC.

The genes are TRBV6-5 and TRBJ2-3, with D hard to call. The CDR3 consists of 11 residues. V lost 6 bases to trimming and J lost 3 bases, with 4 bases between them. Germline V gives CDR1 MNHEY, CDR2 SVGAGI. CDR3 sequence: CASSQTDTQYF. The DNA of the CDR3 is TGTGCCAGCAGCCAAACAGATACGCAGTATTTT.

This sequence joins TRBV24-1 and TRBJ2-7, with a tentative D call TRBD2 (6 bases). The CDR3 is made up of 14 amino acids. V was clipped by 12 bases and J by 3 bases, with 20 bases between them. Germline V lookup: CDR1 KGHDR, CDR2 SFDVKD. The CDR3 region has the DNA TGTGCCCCGACGAGGGCGGGGCGGTTCTACGAGCAGTACTTC. It codes for CAPTRAGRFYEQYF.

This chain joins TRBV7-9 and TRBJ1-2, with 9 bases identical to TRBD1. The CDR3 is 16 amino acids. J was trimmed by 3 bases and V by 1 base; bases with no gene match: 6. Germline V gene lookup returns CDR1 SEHNR and CDR2 FQNEAQ (reference sequence). The CDR3 loop is CASSLGTGAGHYGYTF. The CDR3 DNA reads TGTGCCAGCAGCTTAGGGACAGGGGCAGGTCACTATGGCTACACCTTC.

This clone came up a few times. The V and J genes are TRBV5-4 and TRBJ1-2; D not certain. The length of the CDR3 is 13 residues. V was pared by 4 bases and J by 7 bases, with 14 bases between. In germline, CDR1 is SGHNT, CDR2 YYREEE (reference sequence). CDR3 DNA: TGTGCCAGCAGCCTTGAGAGGACTGGTGGCTACACCTTC. This translates into CASSLERTGGYTF.

The genes are TRBV5-1 and TRBJ1-1, with 10 positions matching TRBD1. Germline lookup yields CDR1 SGHRS and CDR2 YFSETQ. This CDR3 region has 14 residues. The V and J ends lost 4 bases and 7 bases, in that order; junction bases with no gene match: 7. The CDR3 reads CASSRGTGELEAFF. The CDR3 region has the DNA TGCGCCAGCAGCCGAGGGACAGGGGAACTTGAAGCTTTCTTT.

V usage is TRBV4-1 and J usage is TRBJ1-4, with D maybe TRBD1 (5 bases). The V gene's germline CDR1 is MGHRA and CDR2 YSYEKL. The CDR3 has 14 amino acids. The V and J ends lost 2 bases and 4 bases respectively, with 8 bases between them. The CDR3 reads CASSQPGLNEKLFF. The CDR3 DNA sequence: TGCGCCAGCAGCCAACCAGGGCTTAATGAAAAACTGTTTTTT.

DNA for the CDR3: TGCGCCAGCAGCGGATGGACAGGGGAACTGGGGGGCACTGAAGCTTTCTTT. It codes for CASSGWTGELGGTEAFF. The rearrangement links TRBV5-1 to TRBJ1-1, with 9 bases fitting TRBD1. The CDR3 covers 17 residues. Losses at the gene ends were 4 bases for V and 4 bases for J; bases not matched to a gene: 14. Germline V gene sequence: CDR1 SGHRS, CDR2 YFSETQ.

This clone was found once. The chain couples TRBV7-3 to TRBJ1-2, with 8 bases lining up with TRBD1. The V gene's germline CDR1 is SGHTA and CDR2 FQGTGA. Losses at the gene ends were 2 bases for V and 4 bases for J; bases not matched to a gene: 6. This CDR3 comprises 15 residues. CDR3 bases: TGTGCCAGCAGCTTACAGGGGGCCTCCCCCTATGGCTACACCTTC. Its protein product is CASSLQGASPYGYTF.

This clone was seen once. The J gene is TRBJ1-5, the V gene TRBV19; 7 positions match TRBD1. Per the germline V gene, CDR1 is LNHDA and CDR2 is SQIVND (reference sequence). V was pared by 5 bases and J by 4 bases, with 8 bases of the junction left unmatched. This CDR3 comprises 15 residues. The CDR3 here is CASSVLPGQNQPQHF. In DNA, the CDR3 is TGTGCCAGTAGTGTTCTTCCGGGACAGAATCAGCCCCAGCATTTT.

This chain uses TRBV7-9 with TRBJ2-3; 11 nucleotides agree with TRBD2. V was pared by 5 bases and J by 0 bases, with 7 bases of the junction left unmatched. CDR1 is SEHNR and CDR2 is FQNEAQ in the germline V gene (reference sequence). CDR3 size: 17 residues. The chain's CDR3 is CASSGQGTSGSTDTQYF. CDR3 nucleotide sequence: TGTGCCAGCAGCGGTCAGGGGACTAGCGGTAGCACAGATACGCAGTATTTT. Variable domain in full (rest from reference TRBV7-9 and TRBJ2-3): DTGVSQNPRHKITKRGQNVTFRCDPISEHNRLYWYRQTLGQGPEFLTYFQNEAQLEKSRLLSDRFSAERPKGSFSTLEIQRTEQGDSAMYLCASSGQGTSGSTDTQYFGPGTRLTVL.